This T cell receptor (beta chain) was captured in a study of blood T cell repertoires in COVID-19. Study information: Researchers got acute and convalescent COVID-19 samples from the United States, Italy and Spain. The analysed material was cDNA or gDNA that came from T cells, B-cell-depleted T cells, or PBMCs.

CDR1 and CDR2 from the germline V gene are SGHTA and FQGNSA. The CDR3 runs to 14 residues. V shed 5 bases, J shed 8 bases, and the junction held 7 bases outside the gene matches. Assay used: immunoSEQ multiplex PCR; TCRdb lists only in-frame clones, some missing. Of hundreds of thousands of clones in the sample, about 86% were seen once. This clone was observed a single time. The chain employs TRBV7-2 and TRBJ1-2, with 11 bases fitting TRBD1. The source material was peripheral blood. The TCR sequence derives from a woman in her seventies with COVID-19, enrolled during active disease. The CDR3 DNA follows: TGTGCCAGCAGCCCCGGACAGGGGGCGCGGGGCTACACCTTC. As protein: CASSPGQGARGYTF.